These 7 T cell receptor beta chains were all obtained from the same sample, sequenced in a study of Ad26.COV2.S vaccination and SARS-CoV-2 variants. Some clones are missing from TCRdb's copy, which holds only in-frame ones; the method was immunoSEQ multiplex PCR. The table lists approximately 300,000 clones, around 85% of them singletons. Treatment given: some 20 received Ad26.COV2.S at low or high dose, single or two shots; roughly 5 received placebo; per-sample allocation not given. It was on day 63 after the first vaccine or placebo injection that samples were taken. Here the sequenced sample was peripheral blood, taken in a trial of Ad26.COV2.S vaccine versus placebo. These receptors were obtained from a person aged 18-60 years who received the Ad26.COV2.S COVID-19 vaccine or a placebo.

The chain carries TRBV18 and TRBJ1-1; D ambiguous. The CDR3 runs to 14 residues. Germline assignment: CDR1 KGHSH and CDR2 LQKENI. Deletions cut 5 bases from V and 3 bases from J, with 13 bases between. This CDR3 is CASSASYEDTEAFF. The CDR3 bases are TGTGCCAGCTCAGCTAGTTACGAGGACACTGAAGCTTTCTTT.

This clone was recorded only once. The chain joins TRBV14 to TRBJ2-5, with 7 bases that match TRBD2. This CDR3 region has 15 residues. V shed 0 bases, J shed 4 bases, and the junction held 5 bases outside the gene matches. The germline CDR1 and CDR2 sequences are SGHDN and FVKESK. CDR3 DNA: TGTGCCAGCAGCCAAGATTTCGGGAGGAGAGAGACCCAGTACTTC. It encodes CASSQDFGRRETQYF.

This chain connects TRBV5-1 to TRBJ1-2, with TRBD1 matching over 7 bases. This CDR3 is 14 amino acids long. J lost 7 bases, V lost 1 base, and 7 bases had no gene match. Germline V gene data show CDR1 as SGHRS and CDR2 as YFSETQ. The CDR3, as DNA: TGCGCCAGCAGCTTGTCGACAGGGACTACTGGCTACACCTTC. It yields the protein CASSLSTGTTGYTF.

The J gene is TRBJ1-5, the V gene TRBV7-9; no clear D. This CDR3 is built from 15 residues. The germline V gene has CDR1 SEHNR and CDR2 FQNEAQ (reference sequence). V was cut by 2 bases and J by 3 bases, with 11 bases left in between. CDR3 coding DNA: TGTGCCAGCAGCTTATTTCCAGATCTCAATCAGCCCCAGCATTTT. Its protein is CASSLFPDLNQPQHF.

The chain joins TRBV20-1 to TRBJ1-1; D remains unclear. The CDR3 consists of 9 residues. The germline gives CDR1 DFQATT, CDR2 SNEGSKA (reference sequence). V was shortened by 8 bases and J by 8 bases, with 9 bases between the two germline ends. CDR3 nucleotide sequence: TGCAGTCCCGACCGCGAAGCTTTCTTT. Translating it yields CSPDREAFF.

In its sample, this clone was seen once. This sequence joins TRBV19 and TRBJ1-3; TRBD1 might be the D (5 bases). There are 16 residues in the CDR3. Trimming took 6 bases from V and 0 from J, leaving 15 bases between them. CDR1 is LNHDA and CDR2 is SQIVND in the germline V gene (reference sequence). The CDR3 sequence: CASSPRGTDSGNTIYF. CDR3 sequence (DNA): TGTGCCAGTAGCCCGCGGGGGACCGACTCTGGAAACACCATATATTTT.

The chain uses TRBV3-1 (or the pseudogene TRBV3-2) and TRBJ2-1; 7 bases fit TRBD2. This CDR3 comprises 13 residues. The trim removed 1 base at V and 7 bases at J, leaving 1 base unmatched. Germline values: CDR1 LGHDT, CDR2 YNNKEL (reference sequence). CDR3 DNA sequence: TGTGCCAGCAGCCAAGGTAGCGGGAATGAGCAGTTCTTC. The encoded protein is CASSQGSGNEQFF.